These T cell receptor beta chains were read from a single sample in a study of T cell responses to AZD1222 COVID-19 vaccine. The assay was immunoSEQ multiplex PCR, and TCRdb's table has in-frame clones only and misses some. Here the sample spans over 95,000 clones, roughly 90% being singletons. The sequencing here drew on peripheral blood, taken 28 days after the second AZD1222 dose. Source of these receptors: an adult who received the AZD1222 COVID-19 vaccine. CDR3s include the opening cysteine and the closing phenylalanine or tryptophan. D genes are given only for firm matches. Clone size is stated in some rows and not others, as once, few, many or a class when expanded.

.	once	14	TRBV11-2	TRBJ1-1	CASSLVGGNTEAFF	TGTGCCAGCAGCTTAGTAGGCGGGAACACTGAAGCTTTCTTT
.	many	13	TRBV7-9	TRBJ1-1	CASSVVGGTEAFF	TGTGCCAGCAGTGTAGTAGGGGGCACTGAAGCTTTCTTT
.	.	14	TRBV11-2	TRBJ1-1	CASSFLGVNTEAFF	TGTGCCAGCAGCTTCTTGGGGGTGAACACTGAAGCTTTCTTT
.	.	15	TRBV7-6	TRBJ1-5	CASSLDGGFYQPQHF	TGTGCCAGCAGCTTAGACGGTGGTTTTTATCAGCCCCAGCATTTT
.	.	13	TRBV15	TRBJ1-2	CATSRLKSGEDTF	TGTGCCACCAGCCGACTTAAGTCGGGGGAAGACACCTTC
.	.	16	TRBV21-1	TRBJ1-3	CASRELGVYSGNTIYF	TGTGCCAGCAGAGAACTAGGGGTATACTCTGGAAACACCATATATTTT
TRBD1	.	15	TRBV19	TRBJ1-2	CASSPRDRGDYGYTF	TGTGCCAGTAGTCCGAGGGACAGGGGGGACTATGGCTACACCTTC
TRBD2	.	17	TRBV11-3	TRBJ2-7	CASSQGTSGSPNDEQYF	TGTGCCAGCAGCCAAGGGACTAGCGGGAGCCCCAACGACGAGCAGTACTTC
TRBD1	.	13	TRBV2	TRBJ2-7	CASGRQGANEQYF	TGTGCCAGCGGCCGACAGGGGGCAAACGAGCAGTACTTC
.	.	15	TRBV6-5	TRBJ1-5	CASSYSTGSNQPQHF	TGTGCCAGCAGTTACTCGACAGGCAGCAATCAGCCCCAGCATTTT
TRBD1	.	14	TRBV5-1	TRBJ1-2	CASSSGDRFYGYTF	TGCGCCAGCAGCTCCGGGGACAGATTCTATGGCTACACCTTC
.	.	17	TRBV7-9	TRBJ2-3	CASSPRGNPRITDTQYF	TGTGCCAGCAGCCCCCGCGGGAACCCGAGAATCACAGATACGCAGTATTTT
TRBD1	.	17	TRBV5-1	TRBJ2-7	CASSSNMAGGARYEQYF	TGCGCCAGCAGCTCAAACATGGCAGGGGGCGCACGATACGAGCAGTACTTC
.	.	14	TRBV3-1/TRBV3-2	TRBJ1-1	CASSQGDRREGAFF	TGTGCCAGCAGCCAAGGGGACCGACGGGAAGGGGCTTTCTTT
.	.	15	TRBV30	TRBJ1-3	CAWSVPGAAGNTIYF	TGTGCCTGGAGTGTACCCGGGGCAGCTGGAAACACCATATATTTT
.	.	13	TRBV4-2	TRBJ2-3	CASSQDGEDTQYF	TGTGCCAGCAGCCAAGATGGGGAAGATACGCAGTATTTT
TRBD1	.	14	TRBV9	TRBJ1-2	CASSGGQGEDGYTF	TGTGCCAGCAGCGGGGGACAGGGGGAGGATGGCTACACCTTC
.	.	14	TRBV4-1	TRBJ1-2	CASSQAAGSYGYTF	TGCGCCAGCAGCCAAGCGGCAGGATCCTATGGCTACACCTTC
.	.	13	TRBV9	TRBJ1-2	CASRDSYGRSYTF	TGTGCCAGCAGGGACTCTTACGGTCGAAGTTACACCTTC
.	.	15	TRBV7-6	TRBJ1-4	CASSLEPAFGEKLFF	TGTGCCAGCAGCCTAGAGCCGGCTTTTGGTGAAAAACTGTTTTTT
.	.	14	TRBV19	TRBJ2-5	CATSFGSGQETQYF	TGTGCCACCTCGTTCGGTAGCGGCCAAGAGACCCAGTACTTC
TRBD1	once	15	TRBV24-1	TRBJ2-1	CATSDSETGSNEQFF	TGTGCCACCAGTGATTCCGAGACAGGGAGCAATGAGCAGTTCTTC
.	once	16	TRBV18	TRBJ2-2	CASSPQGLANTGELFF	TGTGCCAGCTCACCCCAGGGTCTAGCGAACACCGGGGAGCTGTTTTTT
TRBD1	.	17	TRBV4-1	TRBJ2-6	CASSQGTGPSGANVLTF	TGCGCCAGCAGCCAAGGGACAGGGCCCTCTGGGGCCAACGTCCTGACTTTC
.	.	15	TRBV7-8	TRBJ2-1	CASSDLGRKYNEQFF	TGTGCCAGCAGCGACCTTGGACGGAAATACAATGAGCAGTTCTTC
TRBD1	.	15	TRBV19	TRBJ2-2	CASSASDRDTGELFF	TGTGCCAGTAGTGCTTCTGACAGGGACACCGGGGAGCTGTTTTTT
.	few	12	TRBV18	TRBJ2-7	CASSLDGREQYF	TGTGCCAGCTCACTCGACGGTAGGGAGCAGTACTTC
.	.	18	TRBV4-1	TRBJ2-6	CASSPTTGSPSGANVLTF	TGCGCCAGCAGCCCCACTACCGGGTCTCCCTCTGGGGCCAACGTCCTGACTTTC
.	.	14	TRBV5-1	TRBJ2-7	CASSLSGQNYEQYF	TGCGCCAGCAGCTTAAGCGGGCAGAATTACGAGCAGTACTTC
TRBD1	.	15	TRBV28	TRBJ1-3	CASSSTGGAGNTIYF	TGTGCCAGCAGTTCCACAGGGGGCGCTGGAAACACCATATATTTT
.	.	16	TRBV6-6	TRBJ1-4	CASSYSGPATGEKLFF	TGTGCCAGCAGTTACTCGGGGCCCGCGACGGGTGAAAAACTGTTTTTT
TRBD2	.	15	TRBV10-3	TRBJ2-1	CATNPGGAEKNEQFF	TGTGCCACAAACCCGGGGGGTGCGGAGAAAAATGAGCAGTTCTTC
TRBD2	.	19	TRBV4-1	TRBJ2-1	CASSQIMFRTSGRNNEQFF	TGCGCCAGCAGCCAAATCATGTTCCGGACTAGCGGGAGGAACAATGAGCAGTTCTTC
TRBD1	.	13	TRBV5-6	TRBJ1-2	CASSRDRGYGYTF	TGTGCCAGCAGCCGGGACAGGGGCTATGGCTACACCTTC
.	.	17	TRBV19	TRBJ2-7	CASSIKFFRDLLYEQYF	TGTGCCAGTAGTATAAAATTTTTCAGGGACCTACTCTACGAGCAGTACTTC
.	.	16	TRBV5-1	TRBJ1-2	CASSLGPQEINYGYTF	TGCGCCAGCAGCTTGGGCCCACAGGAGATTAACTATGGCTACACCTTC
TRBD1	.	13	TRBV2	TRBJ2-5	CAVGSGTGETQYF	TGTGCCGTAGGGAGCGGGACAGGGGAGACCCAGTACTTC
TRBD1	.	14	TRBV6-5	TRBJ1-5	CASSRDRARQPQHF	TGTGCCAGCAGCAGGGACAGGGCAAGGCAGCCCCAGCATTTT
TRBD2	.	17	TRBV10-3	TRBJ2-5	CAISEGLAGGGQETQYF	TGTGCCATCAGTGAGGGCCTAGCGGGAGGAGGGCAAGAGACCCAGTACTTC
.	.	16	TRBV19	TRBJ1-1	CASSPPGTVGDAEAFF	TGTGCCAGTAGTCCCCCCGGGACGGTGGGAGATGCTGAAGCTTTCTTT
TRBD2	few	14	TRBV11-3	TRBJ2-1	CASSRVAGSDEQFF	TGTGCCAGCAGCAGGGTAGCGGGATCGGATGAGCAGTTCTTC
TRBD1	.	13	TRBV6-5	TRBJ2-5	CATLPGQLETQYF	TGTGCCACCCTCCCGGGACAGTTGGAGACCCAGTACTTC
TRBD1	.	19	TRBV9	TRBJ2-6	CASSVKTGVRYSGANVLTF	TGTGCCAGCAGCGTTAAGACAGGGGTCCGCTACTCTGGGGCCAACGTCCTGACTTTC
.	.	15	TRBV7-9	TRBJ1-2	CASSPRQNPEYGYTF	TGTGCCAGCAGCCCACGACAGAATCCGGAATATGGCTACACCTTC
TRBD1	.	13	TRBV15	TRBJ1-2	CATSGGQNYGYTF	TGTGCCACCAGCGGGGGACAGAACTATGGCTACACCTTC
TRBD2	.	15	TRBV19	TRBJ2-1	CASRPGLAGANEQFF	TGTGCCAGTAGGCCGGGACTAGCGGGAGCTAATGAGCAGTTCTTC
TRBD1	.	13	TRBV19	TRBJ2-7	CASSAGTGHEQYF	TGTGCCAGTAGTGCCGGGACAGGCCACGAGCAGTACTTC
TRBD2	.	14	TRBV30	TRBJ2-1	CASFYPAGNNEQFF	TGTGCCTCCTTCTACCCAGCGGGAAACAATGAGCAGTTCTTC
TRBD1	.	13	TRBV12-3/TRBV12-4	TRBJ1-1	CASSLKGATEAFF	TGTGCCAGCAGTTTAAAGGGGGCCACTGAAGCTTTCTTT
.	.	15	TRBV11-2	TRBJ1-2	CASSPSYYSNYGYTF	TGTGCCAGCAGCCCCTCGTACTATTCTAACTATGGCTACACCTTC